This TCR beta chain was retrieved from a study of blood T cell repertoires in COVID-19 (dated by TCRdb to about 2020). For the wider study: Samples from collaborators originated in the United States, Italy and Spain and spanned both the acute and convalescent phases of COVID-19. The repertoires were released in a freely available public database meant as a resource for research on the immune response to SARS-CoV-2. A de-identified subject ID, COVID-19 status, age in years and sex were almost always included in the sample metadata. Subjects who had been exposed to COVID-19, were actively infected with it, or had recovered from it provided the deeply sampled blood TCRbeta repertoires that made up the dataset. The samples were drawn from the first 160 participants of the ongoing ImmuneRACE study and from 950 to 1,500 subjects provided by 6 global collaborators. Where available, HLA class I and class II types were obtained from metadata supplied by the sample provider rather than from assay-based typing. The material from the prospective study consisted of cDNA or gDNA derived from T cells, B-cell-depleted T cells, or PBMCs.

According to the germline V gene, CDR1 reads MNHEY and CDR2 reads SVGEGT. V lost 5 bases and J lost 4 bases, and the count of bases not matched to a germline gene is 22. The cysteine opens and the phenylalanine closes a CDR3 of 20 amino acids. Just CDR3 DNA is preserved here, 60 bases in frame from base 1. What the study reported, not specific to this receptor: How much clinical and demographic metadata was included differed by source and by participant, and the metadata was provided uncurated.

This clone has just one count. The antigen it binds to is not known. Nothing much larger sits one base from this clone, and base qualities are not available. In the prospective study, participants were roughly 18 to 90 years old, resided in fewer than 25 geographic areas of the United States, and were enrolled through a virtual design. In the prospective study, participants were assigned to cohorts based on the clinical history participants reported in a screening survey and a study questionnaire. A participant counted as exposed if, within 2 weeks of entering the study, that participant had been in contact with someone who had a PCR-confirmed or clinician-diagnosed COVID-19 case. Mobile phlebotomists in the prospective study collected whole blood, serum and a nasopharyngeal or oropharyngeal swab from every participant. Participants in the prospective study had the option to provide additional blood draws and questionnaires over a roughly 2-month period. Before DNA extraction, prospective study blood samples were shipped either frozen or at room temperature.

TCRbeta CDR3 regions were amplified from genomic DNA by means of the immunoSEQ Assay, a bias-controlled multiplex PCR. In the original analysis: Within the assay, amplification of reference gene primers was used to estimate how many nucleated cells each sample contained. Sequence reads were collapsed and filtered to measure the absolute abundance of every unique TCRbeta CDR3 rearrangement. Productive Simpson clonality was computed per sample as the square root of Simpson's diversity index over productive rearrangements. TCRdb retrieved this table from immuneACCESS and kept in-frame rearrangements only. Not all clones are present; in checked studies, unresolved V genes account for under half, and no reason is known for the remainder. V and J calls and clone size follow that table, whereas D and trimming were derived from the DNA. This sample holds some 150,000 clones; about 83% were observed only once. The ten largest clonotypes hold 5.5% to 7.5% of the sample.

The sequencing sample was made of PBMCs or T cells enriched from blood (not recorded which). The sequence links TRBV6-2 or TRBV6-3 to TRBJ2-1; TRBD2 fits 8 bases in the junction. The clonotype was recovered from a woman aged 50 to 60 who had been exposed to COVID-19. In nucleotides, the sequence is TGTGCCAGCAGTCCCCTAACGGGAGGGCCCTCAAAAGGGGTTTACAATGAGCAGTTCTTC. Its coded protein is CASSPLTGGPSKGVYNEQFF.